This T cell receptor (beta chain) stems from a study of monozygotic twins with inflammatory bowel disease. Whole-study results and caveats: Possibly because of limited power, concordant and discordant twins showed no difference in repertoire similarity. Fewer clonotypes were shared with others by IBD patients than by healthy twins, especially with disease activity. The co-twins with IBD showed lower TCRbeta diversity (inverse Simpson) than their healthy siblings.

With regard to this clonotype: The antigen is not known.

The CDR3 covers 16 residues. Germline loops: CDR1 SGHTA, CDR2 FQGNSA. Reprocessing the 5' RACE reads, TCRdb reports a single entry for every CDR3 protein and omits DNA. The listing records approximately 390,000 distinct CDR3 sequences. The rearrangement joins TRBV7-2 to TRBJ1-3; TCRdb gives TRBD1 as the D gene, but with no DNA this cannot be confirmed. Sequencing was done on a sample of blood. The sequence was collected from a human donor with ulcerative colitis or Crohn's disease, or a healthy co-twin of an affected twin (not recorded which). The CDR3 spells CASSRQGVLSGNTIYF.